Below are 31 T cell receptor beta chains sequenced from a single sample in a study of cytotoxic CD8 clonotypes in ibrutinib-treated CLL. TCRdb's copy holds only in-frame clones and misses some; the assay was immunoSEQ multiplex PCR. This sample yields tens of thousands of clones, of which more than 70% are seen a single time; about 5.6% belongs to the top ten. The sequencing used PBMCs, collected before ibrutinib treatment. These receptors came from a human donor with chronic lymphocytic leukemia.

The genes are TRBV18 and TRBJ2-5; D is undetermined. This CDR3 has 12 amino acids. Trimming shortened V by 4 bases and J by 4 bases, and 7 bases separated the two germline ends. Germline V gene sequence: CDR1 KGHSH, CDR2 LQKENI. DNA for the CDR3: TGTGCCAGCTCACGACCTTTAGAGACCCAGTACTTC. Residues: CASSRPLETQYF.

J is TRBJ2-1 and V is TRBV6-5; D remains ambiguous. The CDR3 length is 13 residues. V lost 0 bases, J lost 12 bases, and 12 bases lay in between. The V gene's germline CDR1 is MNHEY and CDR2 SVGAGI. This CDR3 is CASSYSNQVGQFF. For the CDR3, the DNA is TGTGCCAGCAGTTACTCGAACCAGGTCGGGCAGTTCTTC.

The chain couples TRBV5-1 to TRBJ2-5; 14 bases are shared with TRBD2. The CDR3 sequence is 15 residues long. After removal of 3 bases from V and 3 bases from J, the junction contained 1 base not matched to a gene. CDR1 and CDR2 from the germline V gene are SGHRS and YFSETQ. The CDR3 coding sequence is TGCGCCAGCAGCTCGGGACTAGCGGGAGAAGAGACCCAGTACTTC. As protein: CASSSGLAGEETQYF.

This chain links TRBV9 with TRBJ2-7; D ambiguous. This CDR3 has 12 amino acids. Germline CDR1 is SGDLS and CDR2 is YYNGEE. Trimming took 0 bases from V and 5 from J, leaving 6 bases between them. CDR3 DNA: TGTGCCAGCAGCGTAGGATTTAACGAGCAGTACTTC. This sequence encodes CASSVGFNEQYF.

The chain links TRBV29-1 to TRBJ2-7; D is perhaps TRBD2 (5 bases). The CDR3 covers 14 residues. V lost 0 bases and J 3 bases, leaving 12 bases between the germline ends. From germline, CDR1 is SQVTM and CDR2 ANQGSEA. This CDR3 reads CSVEDPSGYYEQYF. The CDR3 coding sequence is TGCAGCGTTGAAGATCCAAGCGGATACTACGAGCAGTACTTC.

Only a few counts were recorded for this clone. The chain links TRBV5-5 to TRBJ2-1; unclear D gene. The CDR3 is 15 amino acids. V gave up 6 bases and J gave up 9 bases, with 22 bases separating them. The germline gives CDR1 SGHKS, CDR2 YYEKEE (reference sequence). The CDR3 coding sequence is TGTGCCAGCACCAAGCCCGACCCCGCATTCCGTGAGCAGTTCTTC. Protein sequence: CASTKPDPAFREQFF.

This clone came up once. The chain uses TRBV7-3 and TRBJ2-1, with 7 bases lining up with TRBD1. CDR3 length equals 12 residues. V shed 5 bases, J shed 12 bases, and the junction held 7 bases outside the gene matches. CDR1 SGHTA and CDR2 FQGTGA come from the germline V gene. The CDR3, as DNA: TGTGCCAGCAGCAATGCCAGGGACAGGCAGTTCTTC. Amino acids: CASSNARDRQFF.

The CDR3 sequence: CASSFEPLSSYNEQFF. The CDR3 nucleotides read TGTGCCAGCAGCTTCGAGCCTCTAAGCTCCTACAATGAGCAGTTCTTC. The chain recombines TRBV7-3 with TRBJ2-1; unclear D gene. The CDR3 consists of 16 residues. Deletions cut 3 bases from V and 0 bases from J, with 12 bases between. Germline V CDR1 and CDR2: SGHTA, FQGTGA.

V usage is TRBV7-9 and J usage is TRBJ2-7; 10 bases align to TRBD1. The V segment lost 9 bases and the J segment 4 bases; nucleotides outside the gene matches: 9. The CDR3 totals 14 residues. Germline V lookup: CDR1 SEHNR, CDR2 FQNEAQ (reference sequence). CDR3 in amino acids: CASTMTGGEYEQYF. CDR3 sequence (DNA): TGTGCCAGTACTATGACAGGGGGCGAGTACGAGCAGTACTTC.

The chain carries TRBV7-9 and TRBJ1-6; no clear D. Germline CDR1 SEHNR, CDR2 FQNEAQ (reference sequence). V lost 6 bases and J 5 bases, leaving 8 bases between the germline ends. The length of the CDR3 is 13 residues. CDR3 protein: CASSPHNNSPLHF. DNA of the CDR3: TGTGCCAGCAGTCCCCACAATAATTCACCCCTCCACTTT.

J is TRBJ1-4 and V is TRBV5-1, with D perhaps TRBD1 (5 bases). The V end lost 1 base, the J end lost 8 bases, and 9 bases lay between the germline ends. The CDR3 covers 13 residues. Germline assignment: CDR1 SGHRS and CDR2 YFSETQ. CDR3 protein: CASSLRQSEKLFF. In nucleotides, the CDR3 is TGCGCCAGCAGCTTGAGACAGTCCGAAAAACTGTTTTTT.

This chain connects TRBV5-1 to TRBJ2-3; possible D gene TRBD1, 6 bases. The CDR3 contains 15 residues. Trimming removed 0 bases at V and 2 bases at J, with 10 bases between. CDR1 and CDR2 from the germline V gene are SGHRS and YFSETQ. CDR3 sequence (DNA): TGCGCCAGCAGCTTGGCCCGGGACACCACAGATACGCAGTATTTT. Translated, it gives CASSLARDTTDTQYF.

The chain recombines TRBV19 with TRBJ2-2; maybe TRBD2 (5 bases). There are 14 residues in the CDR3. The germline V gene encodes CDR1 LNHDA and CDR2 SQIVND (reference sequence). Trimming left V 7 bases short and J 0 bases short, with 9 bases between. CDR3 loop: CASIKRTNTGELFF. CDR3 DNA sequence: TGTGCCAGTATCAAGCGGACGAACACCGGGGAGCTGTTTTTT.

This sequence joins TRBV9 and TRBJ2-4; TRBD2 aligns across 7 bases. V trimming: 2 bases; J trimming: 8 bases; junction bases outside the gene matches: 13. Per the germline V gene, CDR1 is SGDLS and CDR2 is YYNGEE. This CDR3 is 16 amino acids long. CDR3 sequence: CASSVVGRGGFDIQYF. The CDR3 DNA reads TGTGCCAGCAGCGTGGTCGGACGGGGAGGGTTTGACATTCAGTACTTC.

This clone was seen a handful of times. The genes are TRBV5-5 and TRBJ1-5, with 10 bases matching TRBD1. Germline V gene data show CDR1 as SGHKS and CDR2 as YYEKEE (reference sequence). This CDR3 contains 14 residues. The junction had 3 bases not matched to a gene; V was cut back by 5 bases and J by 4 bases. CDR3 coding DNA: TGTGCCAGCAGTTCGGGACAGGGGAATCAGCCCCAGCATTTT. This encodes CASSSGQGNQPQHF.

The chain links TRBV13 to TRBJ2-1; 10 nucleotides agree with TRBD2. V was pared by 5 bases and J by 6 bases, with 10 bases of the junction left unmatched. The CDR3 length is 16 residues. The germline V gene encodes CDR1 PRHDT and CDR2 FYEKMQ (reference sequence). The CDR3 nucleotides read TGTGCCAGCAGCCCAGGGAGCGGGAGGGCCGCCAATGAGCAGTTCTTC. The encoded protein is CASSPGSGRAANEQFF. The full variable domain, rest sourced from reference TRBV13 and TRBJ2-1, is AAGVIQSPRHLIKEKRETATLKCYPIPRHDTVYWYQQGPGQDPQFLISFYEKMQSDKGSIPDRFSAQQFSDYHSELNMSSLELGDSALYFCASSPGSGRAANEQFFGPGTRLTVL.

The rearrangement uses TRBV27 and TRBJ1-5; D gene ambiguous. The CDR3 is 15 amino acids. The germline V and J ends were trimmed by 6 bases and 4 bases, with 16 bases remaining between them. Looked up from germline, CDR1 is MNHEY and CDR2 is SMNVEV (reference sequence). CDR3 loop: CASSLSPDYNQPQHF. The CDR3 region has the DNA TGTGCCAGCAGCCTCTCGCCCGACTATAATCAGCCCCAGCATTTT.

The chain couples TRBV9 to TRBJ1-2; D may be TRBD1 (5 bases). Per germline, CDR1 SGDLS and CDR2 YYNGEE. The CDR3 sequence is 12 residues long. Trimming left V 3 bases short and J 8 bases short, with 11 bases between. CDR3 nucleotide sequence: TGTGCCAGCAGCGACCAGGGCTGGGGCTACACCTTC. Its protein is CASSDQGWGYTF. Together with reference TRBV9 and TRBJ1-2, the CDR3 gives the full variable domain: DSGVTQTPKHLITATGQRVTLRCSPRSGDLSVYWYQQSLDQGLQFLIQYYNGEERAKGNILERFSAQQFPDLHSELNLSSLELGDSALYFCASSDQGWGYTFGSGTRLTVV.

The rearrangement joins TRBV27 to TRBJ2-3, with 8 bases identical to TRBD2. There are 16 residues in the CDR3. V lost 6 bases, J lost 1 base, and 9 bases stayed unmatched. Germline V CDR1 and CDR2: MNHEY, SMNVEV (reference sequence). Here the CDR3 reads CASRHALAARTDTQYF. The CDR3 region has the DNA TGTGCCAGCAGACACGCACTAGCGGCACGCACAGATACGCAGTATTTT.

V usage is TRBV18 and J usage is TRBJ2-1; TRBD2 matches 12 bases. V trimming: 2 bases; J trimming: 4 bases; junction bases outside the gene matches: 9. The length of the CDR3 is 18 residues. CDR1 and CDR2 from the germline V gene are KGHSH and LQKENI. CDR3 coding DNA: TGTGCCAGCTCACCAACCCTAGCGGGAGGGACGGGATACAATGAGCAGTTCTTC. Translation: CASSPTLAGGTGYNEQFF.

V usage is TRBV5-1 and J usage is TRBJ1-5; D gene uncertain. CDR1 is SGHRS and CDR2 is YFSETQ in the germline V gene. V was shortened by 1 base and J by 2 bases, with 10 bases between the two germline ends. There are 15 residues in the CDR3. CDR3 DNA sequence: TGCGCCAGCAGCTTGACGGAGGGTGGCAATCAGCCCCAGCATTTT. Amino acids: CASSLTEGGNQPQHF.

This clone was detected a few times. The genes are TRBV5-1 and TRBJ2-1; D is possibly TRBD2 (5 bases). V dropped 4 bases and J dropped 5 bases, with 10 bases sitting between them. CDR3 length equals 13 residues. The germline V gene encodes CDR1 SGHRS and CDR2 YFSETQ. CDR3 coding DNA: TGCGCCAGCAGCCGTGGGAGCAACAATGAGCAGTTCTTC. Amino acids: CASSRGSNNEQFF. The full variable domain, completed using reference TRBV5-1 and TRBJ2-1, is KAGVTQTPRYLIKTRGQQVTLSCSPISGHRSVSWYQQTPGQGLQFLFEYFSETQRNKGNFPGRFSGRQFSNSRSEMNVSTLELGDSALYLCASSRGSNNEQFFGPGTRLTVL.

The chain combines TRBV6-1 with TRBJ2-7, with D maybe TRBD1 (5 bases). V gave up 6 bases and J gave up 2 bases, with 11 bases separating them. The CDR3 is 13 amino acids. Per the germline V gene, CDR1 is MNHNS and CDR2 is SASEGT. DNA of the CDR3: TGTGCCAGCAGCACGACAGCTCCCTACGAGCAGTACTTC. Amino acid sequence: CASSTTAPYEQYF.

V is TRBV9 and J is TRBJ2-1, with D perhaps matching TRBD1 (6 bases). This CDR3 comprises 16 residues. CDR1 and CDR2 from the germline V gene are SGDLS and YYNGEE. V lost 2 bases and J lost 0, with 12 bases in between. CDR3 nucleotide sequence: TGTGCCAGCAGCGTCAGGGGTCTGGACTCCTACAATGAGCAGTTCTTC. This encodes CASSVRGLDSYNEQFF.

The chain uses TRBV19 and TRBJ1-3; TRBD1 matches 7 bases. V shed 6 bases, J shed 2 bases, and the junction held 16 bases outside the gene matches. The germline gives CDR1 LNHDA, CDR2 SQIVND (reference sequence). The CDR3 contains 18 residues. CDR3 in amino acids: CASRRVNRQGIAGNTIYF. The CDR3 DNA is TGTGCCAGTAGGAGGGTGAACCGACAGGGAATTGCTGGAAACACCATATATTTT.

V and J are TRBV5-4 and TRBJ2-2; D gene unclear. Trimming pared 4 bases from V and 5 bases from J, leaving 9 bases between. CDR3 size: 13 residues. Germline assignment: CDR1 SGHNT and CDR2 YYREEE (reference sequence). For the CDR3, the DNA is TGTGCCAGCAGCCCTCTCCCGACCGGGGAGCTGTTTTTT. The encoded protein is CASSPLPTGELFF.

The V and J genes are TRBV4-1 and TRBJ2-2; no definite D call. Trimming stripped 1 base from V and 6 bases from J, with 12 bases between. The CDR3 has 15 residues. The germline CDR1 and CDR2 sequences are MGHRA and YSYEKL. DNA for the CDR3: TGCGCCAGCAGCCAAGGGATCCTCTCCTCCGGGGAGCTGTTTTTT. Amino acids: CASSQGILSSGELFF.

In its sample, this clone was seen a few times. The rearrangement uses TRBV5-1 and TRBJ1-1; D is possibly TRBD1 (6 bases). The CDR3 runs 12 residues. V was shortened by 4 bases and J by 7 bases, with 11 bases between the two germline ends. CDR1 SGHRS and CDR2 YFSETQ come from the germline V gene. The CDR3 DNA follows: TGCGCCAGCAGCCCCGGACAGAGTGAAGCTTTCTTT. Translating it yields CASSPGQSEAFF.

The CDR3 nucleotides are TGTGCCAGCAGTTCCGGGACAGGCTACTCCTACGAGCAGTACTTC. Amino acid sequence: CASSSGTGYSYEQYF. The gene calls are TRBV6-6 and TRBJ2-7; TRBD1 matches at 8 bases. The germline gives CDR1 MNHNY, CDR2 SVGAGI (reference sequence). The CDR3 is 15 residues long. Trimming took 4 bases from V and 0 from J; bases not matched to a gene: 5.

The chain is built from TRBV7-9 and TRBJ1-1; no definite D call. The CDR3 totals 13 residues. Germline CDR1 and CDR2: SEHNR and FQNEAQ (reference sequence). V lost 1 base, J lost 5 bases, and 8 bases lay in between. Here the CDR3 DNA reads TGTGCCAGCAGCTTAGGCGGAACAACTGAAGCTTTCTTT. Its protein is CASSLGGTTEAFF.

V and J are TRBV30 and TRBJ2-3; the D gene is possibly TRBD2 (5 bases). The CDR3 runs to 13 residues. The germline V gene encodes CDR1 GTSNPN and CDR2 SVGIG (reference sequence). V shed 0 bases and J shed 2 bases, with 6 bases lying between them. CDR3 nucleotides: TGTGCCTGGAGTGTACTAGACACAGATACGCAGTATTTT. The encoded protein is CAWSVLDTDTQYF.